The present entry profiles one TCR beta chain with its context. Sequencing was performed on unsorted PBMC DNA using ten immunoSEQ deep assay plates. Measured with immunoSEQ multiplex PCR; TCRdb has only the in-frame clones, and not every one. This table has some 490,000 clones, approximately 78% appearing once. The data derive from a study of shared clonotypes between healthy human individuals. Overall study context: The study drew on a couple of women and a few men aged 18 to 49 as donors.

Germline values: CDR1 SGHNT, CDR2 YYREEE (reference sequence). V was pared by 4 bases and J by 3 bases, with 4 bases of the junction left unmatched. This CDR3 contains 15 residues. The sequence was collected from a woman aged 35 to 49 in good health. Some clones in this sample may be carry-over from other donors' samples. This chain joins TRBV5-4 and TRBJ2-6, with 7 positions matching TRBD1. The specimen was PBMCs. CDR3 residues: CASSKQGSGANVLTF. CDR3 coding DNA: TGTGCCAGCAGCAAACAGGGGAGTGGGGCCAACGTCCTGACTTTC.